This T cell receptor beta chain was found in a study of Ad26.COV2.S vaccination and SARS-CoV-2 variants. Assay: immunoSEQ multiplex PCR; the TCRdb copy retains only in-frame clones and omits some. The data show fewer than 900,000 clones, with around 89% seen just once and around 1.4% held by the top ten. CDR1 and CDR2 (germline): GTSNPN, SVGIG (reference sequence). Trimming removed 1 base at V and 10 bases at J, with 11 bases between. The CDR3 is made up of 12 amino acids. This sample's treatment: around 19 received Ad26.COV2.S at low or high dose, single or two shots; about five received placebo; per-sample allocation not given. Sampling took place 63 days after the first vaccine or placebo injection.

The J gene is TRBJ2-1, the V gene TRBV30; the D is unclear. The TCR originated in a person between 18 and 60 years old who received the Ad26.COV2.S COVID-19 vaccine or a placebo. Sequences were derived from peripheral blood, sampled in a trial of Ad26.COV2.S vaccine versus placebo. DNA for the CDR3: TGTGCCTGGAGTGCCAGCCCGAGGGAGCAGTTCTTC. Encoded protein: CAWSASPREQFF.